This passage covers 21 T cell receptor beta chains from one sample sequenced in a study of shared clonotypes between healthy human individuals. The table came from immunoSEQ multiplex PCR; TCRdb's copy has only in-frame clones and leaves some out. The data contain roughly 410,000 clones, about 96% of them seen just once; the ten biggest clones take up approximately 0.32%. Material for sequencing was memory CD8+ T cells sorted from blood. Indicated subset: CD45RO+ cells pooled with CCR7-negative TemRA cells. These receptors were obtained from a man younger than 45 in good health.

This clone appeared a single time. The gene calls are TRBV5-5 and TRBJ2-3; possible D gene TRBD2, 5 bases. CDR1 is SGHKS and CDR2 is YYEKEE in the germline V gene (reference sequence). The CDR3 loop spans 16 amino acids. V shed 1 base and J shed 2 bases, with 14 bases lying between them. CDR3: CASSLITGLLTDTQYF. In DNA form, the CDR3 reads TGTGCCAGCAGCTTGATAACGGGATTACTCACAGATACGCAGTATTTT.

This clone was detected once. This sequence joins TRBV7-2 and TRBJ2-1, with 10 bases identical to TRBD2. V shed 2 bases, J shed 8 bases, and the junction held 3 bases outside the gene matches. The length of the CDR3 is 14 residues. CDR1 and CDR2 (germline): SGHTA, FQGNSA. The CDR3 bases are TGTGCCAGCAGCTTAACTAGCGGGATGGATGAGCAGTTCTTC. It yields the protein CASSLTSGMDEQFF.

This clone showed up just once. The chain is built from TRBV9 and TRBJ1-5; possibly TRBD1 for D (5 bases). V lost 2 bases, J lost 2 bases, and 20 bases lay in between. The CDR3 covers 18 residues. The V gene's germline CDR1 is SGDLS and CDR2 YYNGEE. This chain's CDR3 is CASSVPRTVGQGNQPQHF. The CDR3 region has the DNA TGTGCCAGCAGCGTTCCCCGGACTGTGGGGCAGGGCAATCAGCCCCAGCATTTT.

This clone was seen only once. The chain uses TRBV15 and TRBJ2-7; D is unresolved. The CDR3 totals 13 residues. The germline CDR1 and CDR2 sequences are LNHNV and YYDKDF (reference sequence). V was trimmed by 0 bases and J by 7 bases, leaving 10 bases between them. The chain's CDR3 is CATSRDGLAEQYF. For the CDR3, the DNA is TGTGCCACCAGCAGAGATGGTTTGGCTGAGCAGTACTTC.

This chain links TRBV6-1 with TRBJ2-3; TRBD2 matches at 8 bases. Per the germline V gene, CDR1 is MNHNS and CDR2 is SASEGT. The CDR3 length is 13 residues. J gave up 2 bases and V 7 bases, and 2 bases lay outside the gene matches. CDR3 loop: CASKLAATDTQYF. The CDR3, as DNA: TGTGCCAGCAAACTAGCGGCCACAGATACGCAGTATTTT.

Remarks on this clone: The same CDR3 is also encoded by other DNA sequences in this sample. The V call is TRBV19, the J call TRBJ1-2; the D gene is possibly TRBD1 (5 bases). The length of the CDR3 is 12 residues. Between the trimmed V and J ends, which lost 1 base and 5 bases, there was a span of 5 bases. Germline-derived CDR1 and CDR2 are LNHDA and SQIVND (reference sequence). The CDR3 DNA follows: TGTGCCAGTAGTATAGGACAGTATGGCTACACCTTC. Translated: CASSIGQYGYTF.

The chain is built from TRBV29-1 and TRBJ2-4; 10 bases align to TRBD1. The CDR3 consists of 15 residues. CDR1 is SQVTM, CDR2 ANQGSEA, per germline. Germline trimming cut 1 base from V and 7 bases from J; bases unmatched to any gene: 7. CDR3 protein: CSVEVPGTGENIQYF. Written as DNA, the CDR3 is TGCAGCGTTGAAGTCCCCGGGACAGGGGAGAACATTCAGTACTTC.

The J gene is TRBJ1-2, the V gene TRBV30; 8 bases agree with TRBD1. After removal of 1 base from V and 5 bases from J, the junction contained 0 bases not matched to a gene. CDR1 and CDR2 from the germline V gene are GTSNPN and SVGIG (reference sequence). CDR3 length: 12 residues. CDR3 residues: CAWSGQGYGYTF. DNA for the CDR3: TGTGCCTGGAGTGGACAGGGGTATGGCTACACCTTC.

CDR3 in DNA: TGCAGTGCTAGACCAATATACGAGCAGTACTTC. Translated, it gives CSARPIYEQYF. The chain couples TRBV20-1 to TRBJ2-7; D is undetermined. The CDR3 sequence is 11 residues long. Trimming took 2 bases from V and 4 from J, leaving 6 bases between them. Germline lookup yields CDR1 DFQATT and CDR2 SNEGSKA (reference sequence).

The chain couples TRBV6-5 to TRBJ2-2, with no clear D. Germline CDR1 and CDR2: MNHEY and SVGAGI. CDR3 length: 13 residues. Deletions cut 6 bases from V and 0 bases from J, with 5 bases between. CDR3 sequence: CASRSSNTGELFF. In DNA, the CDR3 is TGTGCCAGCAGGTCCTCGAACACCGGGGAGCTGTTTTTT.

This chain links TRBV5-6 with TRBJ2-1; 7 bases agree with TRBD2. Trimming at V came to 2 bases and at J to 5 bases, leaving 7 bases not matched to a gene. Per germline, CDR1 SGHDT and CDR2 YYEEEE. CDR3 size: 15 residues. CDR3: CASSFRSGNHNEQFF. CDR3 DNA sequence: TGTGCCAGCAGCTTTAGGAGCGGGAATCACAATGAGCAGTTCTTC. Based on the CDR3 plus reference TRBV5-6 and TRBJ2-1, the full variable domain is DAGVTQSPTHLIKTRGQQVTLRCSPKSGHDTVSWYQQALGQGPQFIFQYYEEEERQRGNFPDRFSGHQFPNYSSELNVNALLLGDSALYLCASSFRSGNHNEQFFGPGTRLTVL.

V gene TRBV28 combines with J gene TRBJ2-3; 7 bases are shared with TRBD2. With 7 bases clipped from V and 7 bases from J, the junction kept 2 bases outside the gene matches. Per germline, CDR1 MDHEN and CDR2 SYDVKM. The CDR3 covers 11 residues. The CDR3 protein is CASKRGNTQYF. CDR3 coding DNA: TGTGCCAGCAAGCGGGGAAATACGCAGTATTTT.

This chain uses TRBV7-2 with TRBJ2-7, with D hard to call. The CDR3 runs to 15 residues. V dropped 1 base and J dropped 4 bases, with 14 bases sitting between them. Per germline, CDR1 SGHTA and CDR2 FQGNSA. The CDR3 sequence is CASSLGGNWVYEQYF. For the CDR3, the DNA is TGTGCCAGCAGCTTAGGCGGCAACTGGGTTTACGAGCAGTACTTC.

The chain combines TRBV4-1 with TRBJ1-1, with 12 bases that match TRBD1. With 0 bases clipped from V and 10 bases from J, the junction kept 3 bases outside the gene matches. CDR1 is MGHRA and CDR2 is YSYEKL in the germline V gene. The CDR3 extends over 14 amino acids. CDR3 DNA sequence: TGCGCCAGCAGCCAAGAATGGGACAGGGGGCCAGCTTTCTTT. Protein sequence: CASSQEWDRGPAFF.

The gene calls are TRBV20-1 and TRBJ1-2; D is unresolved. CDR3 length equals 11 residues. V lost 5 bases, J lost 8 bases, and 12 bases lay in between. Germline V gives CDR1 DFQATT, CDR2 SNEGSKA (reference sequence). The CDR3 is CSAPNKIGYTF. The CDR3 DNA follows: TGCAGTGCTCCTAACAAAATCGGCTACACCTTC.

Concerning this clone itself: Other DNA sequences in this sample translate to the same CDR3. This CDR3 reads CASSGRFTDTQYF. The CDR3 nucleotides are TGCGCCAGCAGCGGACGTTTCACAGATACGCAGTATTTT. This chain uses TRBV5-1 with TRBJ2-3; D ambiguous. CDR1 and CDR2 (germline): SGHRS, YFSETQ. The CDR3 has 13 residues. Trimming removed 4 bases at V and 2 bases at J, with 8 bases between.

This chain joins TRBV5-1 and TRBJ2-1; 10 bases fit TRBD2. CDR3 length: 14 residues. Germline CDR1 reads SGHRS; CDR2 reads YFSETQ. With 3 bases clipped from V and 8 bases from J, the junction kept 5 bases outside the gene matches. The CDR3 DNA follows: TGCGCCAGCAGCTCCCTAGCGGGAGCTTATGAGCAGTTCTTC. Protein sequence: CASSSLAGAYEQFF.

This sequence joins TRBV5-8 and TRBJ2-5, with 7 bases lining up with TRBD2. CDR3 size: 14 residues. With 4 bases clipped from V and 2 bases from J, the junction kept 5 bases outside the gene matches. Germline V gene lookup returns CDR1 SGHTS and CDR2 YDEGEE. DNA for the CDR3: TGTGCCAGCAGCGCGGACGGGGGGCAAGAGACCCAGTACTTC. This sequence encodes CASSADGGQETQYF.

CDR3 loop: CASSFPGMYMQGNQPQHF. The CDR3 bases are TGTGCCAGCAGTTTTCCGGGGATGTACATGCAGGGTAATCAGCCCCAGCATTTT. V and J are TRBV28 and TRBJ1-5; D might be TRBD1 (5 bases). Trimming stripped 3 bases from V and 4 bases from J, with 22 bases between. Looked up from germline, CDR1 is MDHEN and CDR2 is SYDVKM. CDR3 length: 18 amino acids.

V usage is TRBV7-2 and J usage is TRBJ2-7, with D possibly matching TRBD2 (7 bases). The germline V gene encodes CDR1 SGHTA and CDR2 FQGNSA. CDR3 length: 15 residues. Trimming took off 1 base at V and 3 bases at J, with 13 bases between the two ends. CDR3 DNA sequence: TGTGCCAGCAGCTTAGTTGCGGGGGCGGGCTACGAGCAGTACTTC. Translating it yields CASSLVAGAGYEQYF.

The J gene is TRBJ2-7, the V gene TRBV27, with 7 bases that match TRBD2. The V segment lost 3 bases and the J segment 2 bases; nucleotides outside the gene matches: 4. Germline V lookup: CDR1 MNHEY, CDR2 SMNVEV (reference sequence). This CDR3 spans 14 amino acids. In DNA form, the CDR3 reads TGTGCCAGCAGTTTTAGCGGGCGAACCTACGAGCAGTACTTC. Protein product: CASSFSGRTYEQYF.